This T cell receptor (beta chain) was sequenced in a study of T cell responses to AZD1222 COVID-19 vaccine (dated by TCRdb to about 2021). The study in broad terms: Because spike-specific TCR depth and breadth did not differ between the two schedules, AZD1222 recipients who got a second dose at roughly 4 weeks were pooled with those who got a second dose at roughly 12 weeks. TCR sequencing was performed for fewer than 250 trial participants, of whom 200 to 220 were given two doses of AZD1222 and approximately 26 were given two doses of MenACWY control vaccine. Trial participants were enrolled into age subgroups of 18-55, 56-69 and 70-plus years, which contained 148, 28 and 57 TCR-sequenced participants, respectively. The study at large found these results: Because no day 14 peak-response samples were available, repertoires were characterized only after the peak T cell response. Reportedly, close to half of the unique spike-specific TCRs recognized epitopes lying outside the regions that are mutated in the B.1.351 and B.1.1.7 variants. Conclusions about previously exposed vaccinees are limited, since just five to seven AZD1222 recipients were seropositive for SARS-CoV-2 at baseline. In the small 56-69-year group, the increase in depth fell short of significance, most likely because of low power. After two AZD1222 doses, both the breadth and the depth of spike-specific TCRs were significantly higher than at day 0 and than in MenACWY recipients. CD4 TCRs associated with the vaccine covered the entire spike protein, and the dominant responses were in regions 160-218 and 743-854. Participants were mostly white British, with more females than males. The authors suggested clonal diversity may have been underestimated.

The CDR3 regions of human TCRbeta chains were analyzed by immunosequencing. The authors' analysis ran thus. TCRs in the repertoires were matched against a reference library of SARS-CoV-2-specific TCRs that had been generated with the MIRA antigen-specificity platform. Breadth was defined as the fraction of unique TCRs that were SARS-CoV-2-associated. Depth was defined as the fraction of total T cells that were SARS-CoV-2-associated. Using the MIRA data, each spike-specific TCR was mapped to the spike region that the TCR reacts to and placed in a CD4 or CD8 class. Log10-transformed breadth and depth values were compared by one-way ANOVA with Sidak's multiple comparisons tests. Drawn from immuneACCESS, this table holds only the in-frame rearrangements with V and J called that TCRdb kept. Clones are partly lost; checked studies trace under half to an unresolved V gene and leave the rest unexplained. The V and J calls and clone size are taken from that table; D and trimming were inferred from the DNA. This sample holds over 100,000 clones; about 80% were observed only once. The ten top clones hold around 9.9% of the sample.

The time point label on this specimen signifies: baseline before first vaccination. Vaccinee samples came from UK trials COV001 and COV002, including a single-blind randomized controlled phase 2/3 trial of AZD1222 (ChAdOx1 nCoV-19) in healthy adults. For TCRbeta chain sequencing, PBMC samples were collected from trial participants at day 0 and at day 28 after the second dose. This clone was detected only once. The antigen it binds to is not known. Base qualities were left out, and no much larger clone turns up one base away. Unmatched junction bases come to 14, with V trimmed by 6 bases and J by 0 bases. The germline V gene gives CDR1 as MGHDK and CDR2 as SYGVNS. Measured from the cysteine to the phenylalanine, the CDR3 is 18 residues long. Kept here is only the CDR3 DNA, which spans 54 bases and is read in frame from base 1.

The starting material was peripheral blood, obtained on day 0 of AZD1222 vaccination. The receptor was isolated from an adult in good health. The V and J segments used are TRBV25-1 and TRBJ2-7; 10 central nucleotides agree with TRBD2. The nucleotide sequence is TGTGCCAGCAGCGGGGGGGGACTAGCGACCTTTAGCTCCTACGAGCAGTACTTC. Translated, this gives CASSGGGLATFSSYEQYF.